This T cell receptor (beta chain) was captured in a study of blood T cell repertoires in COVID-19. Study as a whole: Spain, Italy and the United States supplied samples that represented acute and convalescent COVID-19.

TCRdb's table, derived via immunoSEQ multiplex PCR, lists solely in-frame clones and lacks some. This table holds some 290,000 clones, 81% found once. In germline, CDR1 is LNHNV, CDR2 YYDKDF (reference sequence). This CDR3 contains 16 residues. V dropped 1 base and J dropped 0 bases, with 10 bases sitting between them. The sequence came from a woman aged 60 to 75 with active or convalescent COVID-19. Input material: peripheral blood. V gene TRBV15 combines with J gene TRBJ1-3; TRBD1 might be the D (5 bases). The CDR3 loop is CATSRVRGGSGNTIYF. CDR3 coding DNA: TGTGCCACCAGCAGAGTTCGGGGGGGCTCTGGAAACACCATATATTTT.